This T cell receptor beta chain comes out of a study of cytomegalovirus exposure and HLA in healthy donors. Note on this clone: Its target is unknown.

Use of 60 Vbeta and 13 Jbeta primers characterized the PCR. Assay: immunoSEQ multiplex PCR; the TCRdb copy retains only in-frame clones and omits some. The sample consists of more than 50,000 clones, around three quarters of them appearing once. General study results and limits: A likely sequencing artifact accounted for one observed cluster of highly shared sequence variants. The study listed approximately 160 cytomegalovirus-associated TCR beta chains. Trimming of TCR beta V- and J-genes showed a link, identified in a later analysis, to a missense DCLRE1C variant. Earlier results showed most TCR beta V segments being productive about 87% or about 30% of the time.

Germline loops: CDR1 SGHTA, CDR2 FQGNSA. The CDR3 is 16 residues long. The germline V and J ends were trimmed by 2 bases and 0 bases, with 12 bases remaining between them. What was sequenced was PBMCs. This clonotype was sampled from a woman aged 55 to 70 in good health and CMV-seropositive. The chain recombines TRBV7-2 with TRBJ2-3; TRBD1 is a possible D gene (5 bases). CDR3 nucleotides: TGTGCCAGCAGCTTAAGGTGGGCAGGGAGCACAGATACGCAGTATTTT. Its translation: CASSLRWAGSTDTQYF.